Listed below are T cell receptor beta chains from one sample, sequenced in a study of CXCR3-negative and CXCR3-positive naive CD8 T cells. Reanalyzing the 5' RACE reads, TCRdb keeps one entry per CDR3 protein, without DNA. In all, the sample yields around 140,000 distinct CDR3 sequences. Sequenced material: naive CXCR3- CD8+ T cells from blood. These receptors were taken from a human donor in good health. Some clones in this sample may be carry-over from other donors' samples. CDR3s include the opening cysteine and the closing phenylalanine or tryptophan.

TRBJ2-1,TRBV4-1,CASSRNLEAYNEQFF
TRBJ1-1,TRBV7-9,CASSSVTGSTEAFF
TRBJ2-5,TRBV6-1,CASSPKLAGEHSQETQYF
TRBJ1-1,TRBV29-1,CSVEVDLDTEAFF
TRBJ2-7,TRBV20-1,CSARVPYSHLPYEQYF
TRBJ2-3,TRBV7-9,CASSAGGTDTQYF
TRBJ1-1,TRBV13,CASSLPGSAEAFF
TRBJ1-1,TRBV7-3,CASSPDTENRPLLMNTEAFF
TRBJ1-6,TRBV12-3/TRBV12-4,CASSRTGRGSPLHF
TRBJ2-7,TRBV27,CASSRDTSYEQYF
TRBJ2-7,TRBV9,CASSPSDRVGNEQYF
TRBJ1-2,TRBV29-1,CSVDPGVYGYTF
TRBJ2-7,TRBV7-9,CASSLVPGNSYEQYF
TRBJ1-6,TRBV6-1,CASSDAGPPNNSPLHF
TRBJ2-7,TRBV25-1,CASIEGARTTPYEQYF
TRBJ2-7,TRBV20-1,CSAGGLAGRYEQYF
TRBJ2-4,TRBV29-1,CSVELGPGQGTGRIQYF
TRBJ2-7,TRBV11-2,CASSATPGTGLDEQYF
TRBJ2-1,TRBV4-2,CASSQLRGPRGTYNEQFF
TRBJ2-1,TRBV20-1,CSAASIADSYNEQFF
TRBJ2-1,TRBV12-5,CASGTWDSNEQFF
TRBJ2-1,TRBV21-1,CASSKGPASVEQFF
TRBJ1-3,TRBV18,CASSSRGNSGNTIYF
TRBJ2-1,TRBV28,CASSSVLGSYNEQFF
TRBJ2-1,TRBV7-9,CASSPRDFHNEQFF
TRBJ2-7,TRBV20-1,CSASGTEAYEQYF
TRBJ2-7,TRBV29-1,CSVIWGIGYEQYF
TRBJ2-4,TRBV12-3/TRBV12-4,CASRIRGAAKNIQYF
TRBJ1-2,TRBV5-6,CASSPGTTNYGYTF
TRBJ2-1,TRBV7-3,CASSSPGLTLHNEQFF
TRBJ1-5,TRBV27,CASSLSQGLNQPQHF
TRBJ1-4,TRBV15,CATSRDRGDEKLFF
TRBJ2-1,TRBV4-2,CASSQSGASYNEQFF
TRBJ2-1,TRBV7-9,CASSAPGGPLSYNEQFF
TRBJ2-1,TRBV7-9,CASSPLKGPNYNEQFF
TRBJ2-5,TRBV7-9,CASSPPHTQHTWETQYF
TRBJ2-3,TRBV25-1,CASSEGLATTDTQYF
TRBJ2-3,TRBV25-1,CASSELAGPSTDTQYF
TRBJ2-5,TRBV7-9,CASSATGTSDQETQYF
TRBJ2-7,TRBV7-9,CASSFIAGGRDEQYF
TRBJ2-7,TRBV7-9,CASSFFGYEQYF
TRBJ1-1,TRBV7-8,CASSFGNTEAFF
TRBJ2-5,TRBV12-3/TRBV12-4,CASSTGTGIGETQYF
TRBJ2-3,TRBV18,CASSPTGQDVGDTQYF